A selection of T cell receptor beta chains follows, all from one sample in a study of cytomegalovirus exposure and HLA in healthy donors. Profiling relied on immunoSEQ multiplex PCR, and the TCRdb table lists in-frame clones only, not all of them. Seen here are roughly 100,000 clones, approximately 79% observed once, and the top ten hold roughly 3.9%. Sequencing used PBMCs. The receptor source for this set is a man aged 45 to 65 in good health and CMV-seropositive. Each CDR3 is given with its conserved first and last residue. D genes are given only for firm matches. The listing skips clone size in some rows; elsewhere it reads once, few, many or a size class.

TGTGCCATCAGTGAGCCGGCTACTAGCATCTGGTATTTT	CAISEPATSIWYF	TRBV10-3	TRBJ2-3	NA	NA
TGTGCCAGCAGCTTAAACCCCTCTTGGGGAGTAAGTACAGATACGCAGTATTTT	CASSLNPSWGVSTDTQYF	TRBV7-3	TRBJ2-3	NA	NA
TGCGCCAGCAGCCCGAGGGGTAGCGGGAGAAATGAGCAGTTCTTC	CASSPRGSGRNEQFF	TRBV4-1	TRBJ2-1	TRBD2	NA
TGTGCCAGCAGTTTTTCCGGGGGTGGCACTGAAGCTTTCTTT	CASSFSGGGTEAFF	TRBV28	TRBJ1-1	NA	few
TGTGCCAGCAGTTTACGAGTGAACACTGAAGCTTTCTTT	CASSLRVNTEAFF	TRBV28	TRBJ1-1	NA	NA
TGTGCCAGCACAACTTCGACAGCCTATGGCTACACCTTC	CASTTSTAYGYTF	TRBV2	TRBJ1-2	NA	NA
TGTGCCAGCAGTGAGCTAGACTACGAGCAGTACTTC	CASSELDYEQYF	TRBV2	TRBJ2-7	NA	few
TGTGCCTGGAGTGTTCCATGGAGCTCTGAGCAGTTCTTC	CAWSVPWSSEQFF	TRBV30	TRBJ2-1	NA	NA
TGTGCCAGCAGCGCGGGACAGGTGGGTGAGCAGTTCTTC	CASSAGQVGEQFF	TRBV9	TRBJ2-1	TRBD1	NA
TGTGCCAGCAGCTTCAGGGTCCGAACCAATGAGCAGTTCTTC	CASSFRVRTNEQFF	TRBV13	TRBJ2-1	NA	NA
TGTGCCACCAGCAGCAACTACGAGCAGTACTTC	CATSSNYEQYF	TRBV15	TRBJ2-7	NA	NA
TGTGCCAGCAGCTTATCAAGGACAGGGGATAACGGGGAGCTGTTTTTT	CASSLSRTGDNGELFF	TRBV7-9	TRBJ2-2	TRBD1	NA
TGTGCCAGCAGCGGGCTAGCACAAGAGACCCAGTACTTC	CASSGLAQETQYF	TRBV14	TRBJ2-5	NA	once
TGTGCCAGCAGTTACTCCTGGACAGGGTCTTTCGACACCATATATTTT	CASSYSWTGSFDTIYF	TRBV6-5	TRBJ1-3	TRBD1	NA